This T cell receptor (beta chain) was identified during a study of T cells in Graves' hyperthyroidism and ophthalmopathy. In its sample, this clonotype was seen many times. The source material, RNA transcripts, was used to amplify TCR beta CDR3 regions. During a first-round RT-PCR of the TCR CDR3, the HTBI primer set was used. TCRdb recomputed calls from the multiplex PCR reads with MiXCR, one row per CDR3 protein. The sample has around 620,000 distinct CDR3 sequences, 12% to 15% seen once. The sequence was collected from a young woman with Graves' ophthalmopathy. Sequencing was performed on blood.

This CDR3 reads CASSPLRSGGEKLFF. The CDR3 DNA sequence: TGTGCCAGCTCACCACTCCGCTCGGGGGGGGAAAAACTGTTTTTT. The chain combines TRBV18 with TRBJ1-4; a weak D match, TRBD1 (5 bases). CDR1 and CDR2 (germline): KGHSH, LQKENI. This CDR3 is 15 amino acids long. Trimming cost V 1 base and J 8 bases, with 14 bases left between them.